The 11 T cell receptor beta chains in this list originate from one sample, sequenced in a study of blood T cells in healthy people across ages. Then a second PCR, running about 6 to 12 cycles, was carried out with a sample-barcoded 5' primer and a J-beta primer mix. TCRdb fed the 5' RACE reads into MiXCR, producing one record per CDR3 protein. The sample carries about 730,000 distinct CDR3 sequences, approximately 39% recorded once. What was sequenced was blood. The source of these receptors is an older woman in good health.

The CDR3 reads CASSYSSSSGGPTDTQYF. DNA for the CDR3: TGTGCCAGCAGTTACTCGAGTTCTAGCGGGGGCCCCACAGATACGCAGTATTTT. The chain links TRBV6-5 to TRBJ2-3; 10 positions match TRBD2. Germline assignment: CDR1 MNHEY and CDR2 SVGAGI. This CDR3 has 18 residues. V trimming: 0 bases; J trimming: 2 bases; junction bases outside the gene matches: 8.

This clonotype was picked up a small number of times. The chain links TRBV28 to TRBJ1-4; tentatively, D is TRBD1 (5 bases). Trimming shortened V by 6 bases and J by 8 bases, and 25 bases separated the two germline ends. The V gene's germline CDR1 is MDHEN and CDR2 SYDVKM. There are 17 residues in the CDR3. The CDR3 coding sequence is TGTGCCAGCAGATCACCATTCTCGGGGGAAGATCGCGAAAAACTGTTTTTT. Amino acid sequence: CASRSPFSGEDREKLFF.

This clonotype was counted only a few times. V gene TRBV5-8 combines with J gene TRBJ2-1; 9 positions match TRBD2. J lost 3 bases, V lost 6 bases, and 10 bases had no gene match. The CDR3 covers 16 residues. CDR1 is SGHTS and CDR2 is YDEGEE in the germline V gene. The CDR3 reads CASMAGGPPSYNEQFF. CDR3 nucleotide sequence: TGTGCCAGCATGGCGGGGGGGCCCCCGAGCTACAATGAGCAGTTCTTC.

The chain recombines TRBV20-1 with TRBJ1-1, with D hard to call. This CDR3 comprises 12 residues. Germline V gene lookup returns CDR1 DFQATT and CDR2 SNEGSKA (reference sequence). The CDR3 here is CRVPIRDTEAFF. CDR3 DNA sequence: TGCAGAGTGCCTATTCGGGACACTGAAGCTTTCTTT.

This clonotype was picked up a small number of times. The chain carries TRBV27 and TRBJ2-5; 7 bases line up with TRBD2. TRBJ2-7 explains the end of the DNA better; the J call may be wrong. CDR1 and CDR2 (germline): MNHEY, SMNVEV (reference sequence). This CDR3 region has 15 residues. CDR3 sequence (DNA): TGTGCCAGCAGTTTCTTAGGAGGGAGGGCGAACGAGCAGTACTTC. This codes for CASSFLGGRANEQYF.

This chain joins TRBV9 and TRBJ2-7, with 9 nucleotides matching TRBD2. The CDR3 length is 17 residues. The germline CDR1 and CDR2 sequences are SGDLS and YYNGEE. V was pared by 0 bases and J by 3 bases, with 10 bases of the junction left unmatched. CDR3 loop: CASSVDVGLAGIYEQYF. CDR3 DNA: TGTGCCAGCAGCGTAGATGTGGGGCTAGCGGGAATCTACGAGCAGTACTTC.

This sequence joins TRBV4-3 and TRBJ2-1; 10 bases match TRBD2. The better agreement between TRBJ2-7 and the DNA end casts doubt on the J call. Germline V lookup: CDR1 LGHNA, CDR2 YSLEER. This CDR3 has 21 residues. CDR3 residues: CASSQDRGAGLAGEGYNEQYF. CDR3 in DNA: TGCGCCAGCAGCCAAGATCGGGGTGCAGGCCTAGCGGGAGAGGGGTACAATGAGCAGTACTTC.

V and J are TRBV18 and TRBJ1-1; 8 bases map to TRBD1. Per germline, CDR1 KGHSH and CDR2 LQKENI. This CDR3 comprises 14 residues. Trimming at V came to 5 bases and at J to 4 bases, leaving 6 bases not matched to a gene. The CDR3 region has the DNA TGTGCCAGCTCATCTATGGACAGGGTCACTGAAGCTTTCTTT. Protein: CASSSMDRVTEAFF.

The chain joins TRBV6-2 or TRBV6-3 to TRBJ2-7; D perhaps matches TRBD2 (6 bases). The length of the CDR3 is 15 residues. Germline loops: CDR1 MNHEY, CDR2 SVGEGT. V was cut by 2 bases and J by 7 bases, with 18 bases left in between. CDR3 in amino acids: CASSYLGGTYNEQYF. As DNA, the CDR3 is TGTGCCAGCAGTTACCTCGGCGGGACCTACAATGAGCAGTACTTC.

The chain combines TRBV4-3 with TRBJ2-7, with 12 bases that match TRBD2. Germline CDR1 and CDR2: LGHNA and YSLEER. The CDR3 extends over 18 amino acids. V gave up 0 bases and J gave up 6 bases; unmatched junction bases: 12. CDR3 amino acids: CASSQDALAGGGSLEQYF. In DNA form, the CDR3 reads TGCGCCAGCAGCCAAGACGCACTAGCGGGAGGAGGTTCTCTCGAGCAGTACTTC.

This chain joins TRBV20-1 and TRBJ1-5; D gene uncertain. Trimming shortened V by 3 bases and J by 4 bases, and 19 bases separated the two germline ends. Looked up from germline, CDR1 is DFQATT and CDR2 is SNEGSKA (reference sequence). The CDR3 length is 16 residues. The DNA for the CDR3 is TGCAGTGCTAGCAGGACGAAGGGAGGCTCAAATCAGCCCCAGCATTTT. Encoded protein: CSASRTKGGSNQPQHF.